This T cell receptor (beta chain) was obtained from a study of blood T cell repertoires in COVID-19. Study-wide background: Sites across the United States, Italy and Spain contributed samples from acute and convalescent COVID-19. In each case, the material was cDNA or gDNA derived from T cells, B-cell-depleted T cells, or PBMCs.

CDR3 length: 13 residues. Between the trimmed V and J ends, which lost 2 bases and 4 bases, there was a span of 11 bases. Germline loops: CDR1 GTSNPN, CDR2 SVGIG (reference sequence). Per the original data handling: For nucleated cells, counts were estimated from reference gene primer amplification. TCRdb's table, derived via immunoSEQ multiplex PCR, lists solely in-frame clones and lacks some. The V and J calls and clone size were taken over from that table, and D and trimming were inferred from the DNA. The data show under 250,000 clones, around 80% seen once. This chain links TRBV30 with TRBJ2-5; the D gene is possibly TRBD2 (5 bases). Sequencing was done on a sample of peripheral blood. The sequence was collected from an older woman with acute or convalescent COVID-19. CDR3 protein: CAWSRGRGETQYF. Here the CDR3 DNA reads TGTGCCTGGAGTCGAGGGCGCGGAGAGACCCAGTACTTC.